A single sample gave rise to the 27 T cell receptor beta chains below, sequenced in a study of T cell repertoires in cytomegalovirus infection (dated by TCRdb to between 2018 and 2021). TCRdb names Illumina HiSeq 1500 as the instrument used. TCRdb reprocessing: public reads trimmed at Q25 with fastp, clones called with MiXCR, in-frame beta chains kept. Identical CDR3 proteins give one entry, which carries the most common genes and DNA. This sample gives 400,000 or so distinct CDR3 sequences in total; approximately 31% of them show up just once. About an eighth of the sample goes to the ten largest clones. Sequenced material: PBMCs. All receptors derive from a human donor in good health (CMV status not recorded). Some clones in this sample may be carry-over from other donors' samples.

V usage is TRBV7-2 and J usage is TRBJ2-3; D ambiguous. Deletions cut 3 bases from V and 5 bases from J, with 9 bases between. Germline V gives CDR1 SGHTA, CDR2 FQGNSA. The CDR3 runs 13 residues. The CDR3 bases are TGTGCCAGCAGCTTCCGACTTCAAGATACGCAGTATTTT. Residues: CASSFRLQDTQYF. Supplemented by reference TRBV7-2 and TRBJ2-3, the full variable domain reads GAGVSQSPSNKVTEKGKDVELRCDPISGHTALYWYRQSLGQGLEFLIYFQGNSAPDKSGLPSDRFSAERTGGSVSTLTIQRTQQEDSAVYLCASSFRLQDTQYFGPGTRLTVL.

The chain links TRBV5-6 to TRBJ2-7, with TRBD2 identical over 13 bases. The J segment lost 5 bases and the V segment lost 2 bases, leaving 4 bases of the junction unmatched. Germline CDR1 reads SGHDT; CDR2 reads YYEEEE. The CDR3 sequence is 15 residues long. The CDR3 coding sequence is TGTGCCAGCAGCTTCCGGACTAGCGGGGGTAACGAGCAGTACTTC. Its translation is CASSFRTSGGNEQYF.

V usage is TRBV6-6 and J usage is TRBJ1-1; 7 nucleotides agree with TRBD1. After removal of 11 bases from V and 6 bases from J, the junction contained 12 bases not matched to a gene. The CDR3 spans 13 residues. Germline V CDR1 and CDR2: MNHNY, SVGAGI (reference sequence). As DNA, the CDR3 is TGTGCCGGTAGTATCCAAGGGACAGCTGAAGCTTTCTTT. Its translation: CAGSIQGTAEAFF.

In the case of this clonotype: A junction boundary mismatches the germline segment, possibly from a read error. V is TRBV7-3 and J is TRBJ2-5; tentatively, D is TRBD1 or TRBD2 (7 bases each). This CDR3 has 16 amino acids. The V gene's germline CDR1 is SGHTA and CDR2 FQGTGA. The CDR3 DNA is TGTTCCAGCAGCCAGGGGGGGCAGGGATCGCGAGAGACCCAGTACTTC. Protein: CSSSQGGQGSRETQYF.

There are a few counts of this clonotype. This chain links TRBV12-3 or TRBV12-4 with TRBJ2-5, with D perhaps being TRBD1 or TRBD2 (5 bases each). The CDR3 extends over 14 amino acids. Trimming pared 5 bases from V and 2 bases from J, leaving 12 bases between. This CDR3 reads CASSPGPSQETQYF. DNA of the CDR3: TGTGCCAGCAGTCCGGGACCGAGTCAAGAGACCCAGTACTTC.

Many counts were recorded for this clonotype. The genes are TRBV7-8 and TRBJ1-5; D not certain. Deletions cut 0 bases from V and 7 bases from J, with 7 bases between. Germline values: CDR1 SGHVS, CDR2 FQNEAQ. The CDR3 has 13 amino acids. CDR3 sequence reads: CASSLADGQPQHF. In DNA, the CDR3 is TGTGCCAGCAGCTTAGCTGACGGGCAGCCCCAGCATTTT.

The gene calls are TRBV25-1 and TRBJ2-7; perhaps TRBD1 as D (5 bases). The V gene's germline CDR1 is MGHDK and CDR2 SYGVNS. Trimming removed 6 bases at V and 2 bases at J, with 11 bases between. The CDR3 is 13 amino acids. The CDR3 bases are TGTGCCAGCAGCAATCAGGGCGCCTACGAGCAGTACTTC. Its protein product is CASSNQGAYEQYF.

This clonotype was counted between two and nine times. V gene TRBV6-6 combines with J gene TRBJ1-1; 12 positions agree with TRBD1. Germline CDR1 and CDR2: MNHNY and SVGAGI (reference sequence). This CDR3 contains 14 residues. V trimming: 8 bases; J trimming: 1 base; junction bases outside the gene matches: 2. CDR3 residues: CASGTGGPNTEAFF. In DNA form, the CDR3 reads TGTGCCAGCGGGACAGGGGGCCCGAACACTGAAGCTTTCTTT.

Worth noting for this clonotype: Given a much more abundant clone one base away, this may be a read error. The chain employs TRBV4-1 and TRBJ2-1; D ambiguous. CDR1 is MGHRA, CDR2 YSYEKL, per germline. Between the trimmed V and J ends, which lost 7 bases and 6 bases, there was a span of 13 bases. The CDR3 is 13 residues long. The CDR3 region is CASIHDTSNEQFF. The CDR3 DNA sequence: TGCGCCAGCATCCACGACACTTCCAATGAGCAGTTCTTC.

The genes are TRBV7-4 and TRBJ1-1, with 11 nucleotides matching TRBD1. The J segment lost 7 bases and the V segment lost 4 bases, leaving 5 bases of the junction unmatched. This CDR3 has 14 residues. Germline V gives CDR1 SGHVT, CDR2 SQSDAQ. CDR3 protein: CASSSGQGAIEAFF. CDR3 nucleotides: TGTGCCAGCAGCTCCGGACAGGGGGCGATTGAAGCTTTCTTT.

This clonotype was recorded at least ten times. The CDR3 loop reads CASSDSLAAFTNNEQFF. The CDR3 nucleotides read TGTGCCAGCAGTGATAGCTTGGCAGCTTTTACTAACAATGAGCAGTTCTTC. The rearrangement joins TRBV25-1 to TRBJ2-1, with D unclear. The germline V gene has CDR1 MGHDK and CDR2 SYGVNS. V lost 3 bases, J lost 5 bases, and 20 bases lay in between. The CDR3 is made up of 17 amino acids.

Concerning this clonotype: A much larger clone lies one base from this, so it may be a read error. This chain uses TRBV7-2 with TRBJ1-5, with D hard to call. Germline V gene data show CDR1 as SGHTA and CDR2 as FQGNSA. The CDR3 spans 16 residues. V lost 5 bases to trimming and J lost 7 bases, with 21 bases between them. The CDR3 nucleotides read TGTGCCAGCAGCCAGCGGCCAGAGGGCGAAAACCAGCCCCAGCATTTT. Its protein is CASSQRPEGENQPQHF.

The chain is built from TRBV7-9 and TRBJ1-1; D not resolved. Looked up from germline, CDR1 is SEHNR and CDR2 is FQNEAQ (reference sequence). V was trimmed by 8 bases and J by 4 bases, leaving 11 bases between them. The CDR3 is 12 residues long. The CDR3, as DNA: TGTGCCAGCGGTAGATTGATCACTGAAGCTTTCTTT. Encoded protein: CASGRLITEAFF. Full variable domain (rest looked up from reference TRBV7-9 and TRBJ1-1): DTGVSQNPRHKITKRGQNVTFRCDPISEHNRLYWYRQTLGQGPEFLTYFQNEAQLEKSRLLSDRFSAERPKGSFSTLEIQRTEQGDSAMYLCASGRLITEAFFGQGTRLTVV.

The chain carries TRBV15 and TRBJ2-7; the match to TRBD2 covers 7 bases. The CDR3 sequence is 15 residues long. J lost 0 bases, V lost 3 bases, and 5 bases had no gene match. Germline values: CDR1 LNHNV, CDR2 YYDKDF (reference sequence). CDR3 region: CATSSERGPSYEQYF. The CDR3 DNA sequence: TGTGCCACCAGCAGTGAGCGGGGTCCCTCCTACGAGCAGTACTTC.

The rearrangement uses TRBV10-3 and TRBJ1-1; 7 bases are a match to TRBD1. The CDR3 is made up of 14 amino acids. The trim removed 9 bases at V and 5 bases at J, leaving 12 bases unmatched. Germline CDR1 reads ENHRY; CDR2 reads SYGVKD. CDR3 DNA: TGTGCCATATGCCCAAGGCAGGGGGGGACTGAAGCTTTCTTT. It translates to CAICPRQGGTEAFF.

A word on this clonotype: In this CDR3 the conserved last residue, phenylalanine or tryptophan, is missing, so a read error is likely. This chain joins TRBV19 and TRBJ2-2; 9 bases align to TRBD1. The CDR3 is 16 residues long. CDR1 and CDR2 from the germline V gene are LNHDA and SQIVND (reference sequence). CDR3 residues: CAKSRDYRGRTRELFL. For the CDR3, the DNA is TGTGCAAAGAGTAGAGACTACAGGGGGCGAACCAGGGAGCTGTTTTTG.

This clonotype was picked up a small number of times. The DNA of the CDR3 is TGTGCCACCAGCAGAGTAAGGGGCTATGAGCAGTTCTTC. Translation gives CATSRVRGYEQFF. V and J are TRBV15 and TRBJ2-1; D is possibly TRBD1 (5 bases). Per the germline V gene, CDR1 is LNHNV and CDR2 is YYDKDF (reference sequence). CDR3 size: 13 residues. V shed 1 base and J shed 8 bases, with 9 bases lying between them.

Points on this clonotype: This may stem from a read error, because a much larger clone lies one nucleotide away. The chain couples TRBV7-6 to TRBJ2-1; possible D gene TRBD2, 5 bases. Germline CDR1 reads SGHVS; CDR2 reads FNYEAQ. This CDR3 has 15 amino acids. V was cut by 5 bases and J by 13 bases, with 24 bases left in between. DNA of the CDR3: TGTGCCAGCAGCCCCCGGCCTCTAGCCTACGGTGACCAGTTCTTC. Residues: CASSPRPLAYGDQFF.

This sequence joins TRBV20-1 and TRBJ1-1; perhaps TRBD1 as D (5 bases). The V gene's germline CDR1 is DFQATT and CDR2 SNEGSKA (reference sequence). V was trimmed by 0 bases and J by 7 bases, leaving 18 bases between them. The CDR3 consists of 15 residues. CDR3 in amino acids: CSARDPRQGNLEAFF. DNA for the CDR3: TGCAGTGCTAGAGATCCCAGGCAGGGAAACCTTGAAGCTTTCTTT.

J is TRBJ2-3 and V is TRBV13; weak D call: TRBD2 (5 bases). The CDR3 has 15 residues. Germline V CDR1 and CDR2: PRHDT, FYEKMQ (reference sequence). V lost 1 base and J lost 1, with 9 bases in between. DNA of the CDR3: TGTGCCAGCAGCTTAGACCCCGGGGGCACAGATACGCAGTATTTT. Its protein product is CASSLDPGGTDTQYF.

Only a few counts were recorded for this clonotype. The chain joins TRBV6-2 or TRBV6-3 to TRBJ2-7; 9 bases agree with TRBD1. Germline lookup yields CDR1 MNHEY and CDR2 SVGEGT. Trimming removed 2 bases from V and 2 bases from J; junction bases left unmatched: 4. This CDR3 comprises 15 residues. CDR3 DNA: TGTGCCAGCAGTTACCCGGGACAGGGTGCCTACGAGCAGTACTTC. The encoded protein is CASSYPGQGAYEQYF.

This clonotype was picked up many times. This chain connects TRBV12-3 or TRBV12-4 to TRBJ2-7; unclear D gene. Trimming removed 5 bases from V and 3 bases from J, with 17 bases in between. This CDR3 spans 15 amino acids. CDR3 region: CASSPYPARNYEQYF. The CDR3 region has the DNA TGTGCCAGCAGTCCCTACCCCGCACGTAACTACGAGCAGTACTTC.

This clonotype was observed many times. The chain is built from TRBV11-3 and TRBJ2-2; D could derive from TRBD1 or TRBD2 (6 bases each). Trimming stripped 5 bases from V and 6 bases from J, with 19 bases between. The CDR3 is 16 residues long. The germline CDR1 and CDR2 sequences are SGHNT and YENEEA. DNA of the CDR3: TGTGCCAGCAGCCCACACTCTGGGGGGCTGGCCGGGGAGCTGTTTTTT. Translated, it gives CASSPHSGGLAGELFF.

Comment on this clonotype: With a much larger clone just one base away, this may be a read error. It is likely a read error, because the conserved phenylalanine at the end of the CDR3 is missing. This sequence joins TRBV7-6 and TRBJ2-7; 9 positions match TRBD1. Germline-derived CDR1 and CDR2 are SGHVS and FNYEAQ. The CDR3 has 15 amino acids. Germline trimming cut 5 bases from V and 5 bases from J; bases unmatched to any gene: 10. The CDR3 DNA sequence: TGTGCCAGCAGCGCCTCCGGGACAGGGATCCACGAGCAGTACTTA. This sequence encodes CASSASGTGIHEQYL.

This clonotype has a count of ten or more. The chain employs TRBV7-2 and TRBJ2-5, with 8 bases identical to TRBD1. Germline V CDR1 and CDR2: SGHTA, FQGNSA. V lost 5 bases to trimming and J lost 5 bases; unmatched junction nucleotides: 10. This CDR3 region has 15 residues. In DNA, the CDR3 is TGTGCCAGCAGCCGGGTTCCGACAGGGGTGGAGACCCAGTACTTC. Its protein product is CASSRVPTGVETQYF.

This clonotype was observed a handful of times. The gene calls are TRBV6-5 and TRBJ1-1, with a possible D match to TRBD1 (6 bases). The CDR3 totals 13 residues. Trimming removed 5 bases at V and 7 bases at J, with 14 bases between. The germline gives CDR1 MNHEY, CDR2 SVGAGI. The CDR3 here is CASSNTWTVEAFF. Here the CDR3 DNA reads TGTGCCAGCAGTAATACCTGGACAGTTGAAGCTTTCTTT.

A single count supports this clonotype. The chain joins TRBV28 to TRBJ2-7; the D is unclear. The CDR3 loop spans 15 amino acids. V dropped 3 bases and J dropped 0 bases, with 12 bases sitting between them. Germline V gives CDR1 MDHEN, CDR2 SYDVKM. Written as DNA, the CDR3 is TGTGCCAGCAGTTTCGGCAGGACCCTCTCCTACGAGCAGTACTTC. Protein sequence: CASSFGRTLSYEQYF.